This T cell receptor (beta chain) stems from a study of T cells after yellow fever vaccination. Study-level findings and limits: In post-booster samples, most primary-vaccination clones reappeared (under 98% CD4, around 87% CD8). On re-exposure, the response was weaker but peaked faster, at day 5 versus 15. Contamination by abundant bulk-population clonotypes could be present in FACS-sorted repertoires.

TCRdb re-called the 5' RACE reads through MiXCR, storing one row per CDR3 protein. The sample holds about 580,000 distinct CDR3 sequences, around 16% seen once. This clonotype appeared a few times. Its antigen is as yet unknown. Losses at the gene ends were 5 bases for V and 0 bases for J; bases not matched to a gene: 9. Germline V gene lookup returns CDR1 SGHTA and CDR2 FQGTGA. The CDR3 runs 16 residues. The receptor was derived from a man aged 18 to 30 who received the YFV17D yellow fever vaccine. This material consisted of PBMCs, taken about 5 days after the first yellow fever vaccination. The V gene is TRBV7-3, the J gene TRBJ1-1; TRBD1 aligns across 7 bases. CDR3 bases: TGTGCCAGCAGCCCCCAGGGGGGTCATATGAACACTGAAGCTTTCTTT. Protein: CASSPQGGHMNTEAFF.